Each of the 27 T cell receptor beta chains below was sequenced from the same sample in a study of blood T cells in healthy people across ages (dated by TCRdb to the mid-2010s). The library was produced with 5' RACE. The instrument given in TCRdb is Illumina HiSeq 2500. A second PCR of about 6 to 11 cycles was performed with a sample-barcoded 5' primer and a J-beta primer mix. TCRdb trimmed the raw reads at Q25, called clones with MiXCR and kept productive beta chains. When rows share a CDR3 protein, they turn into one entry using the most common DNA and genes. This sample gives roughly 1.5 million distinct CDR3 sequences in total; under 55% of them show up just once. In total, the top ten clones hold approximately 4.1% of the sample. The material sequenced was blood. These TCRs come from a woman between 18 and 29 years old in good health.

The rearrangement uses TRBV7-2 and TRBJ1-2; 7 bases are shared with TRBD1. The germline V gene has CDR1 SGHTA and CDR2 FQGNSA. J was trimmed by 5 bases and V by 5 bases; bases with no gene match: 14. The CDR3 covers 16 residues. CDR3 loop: CASSPSTRGRLYGYTF. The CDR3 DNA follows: TGTGCCAGCAGCCCATCGACAAGGGGGCGACTTTATGGCTACACCTTC. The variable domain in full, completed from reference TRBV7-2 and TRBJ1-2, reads GAGVSQSPSNKVTEKGKDVELRCDPISGHTALYWYRQSLGQGLEFLIYFQGNSAPDKSGLPSDRFSAERTGGSVSTLTIQRTQQEDSAVYLCASSPSTRGRLYGYTFGSGTRLTVV.

CDR3 sequence reads: CASSLFGTNPTDTQYF. In nucleotides, the CDR3 is TGTGCCAGCAGCTTATTTGGCACTAACCCCACAGATACGCAGTATTTT. This chain uses TRBV7-3 with TRBJ2-3; the D is unclear. CDR3 length: 16 amino acids. Germline CDR1 is SGHTA and CDR2 is FQGTGA. Deletions cut 2 bases from V and 2 bases from J, with 14 bases between.

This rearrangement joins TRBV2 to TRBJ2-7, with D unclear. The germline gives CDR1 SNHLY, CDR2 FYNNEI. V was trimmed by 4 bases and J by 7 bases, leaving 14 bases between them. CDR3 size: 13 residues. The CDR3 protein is CASSVLPIHEQYF. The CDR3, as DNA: TGTGCCAGCAGTGTCCTACCGATCCATGAGCAGTACTTC.

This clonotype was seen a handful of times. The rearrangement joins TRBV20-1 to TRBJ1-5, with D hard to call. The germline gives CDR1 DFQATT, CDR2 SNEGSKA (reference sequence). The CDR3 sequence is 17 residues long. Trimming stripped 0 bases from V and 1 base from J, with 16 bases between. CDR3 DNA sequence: TGCAGTGCTAGAGATAGGTTCGCGCGCGACAGCAATCAGCCCCAGCATTTT. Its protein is CSARDRFARDSNQPQHF.

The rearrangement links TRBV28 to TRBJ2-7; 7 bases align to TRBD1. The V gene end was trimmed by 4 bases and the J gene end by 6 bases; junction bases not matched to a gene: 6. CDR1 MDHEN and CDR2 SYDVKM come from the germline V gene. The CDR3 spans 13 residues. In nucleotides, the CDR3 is TGTGCCAGCAGTTACCTGACAGGGTTCGAGCAGTACTTC. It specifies CASSYLTGFEQYF.

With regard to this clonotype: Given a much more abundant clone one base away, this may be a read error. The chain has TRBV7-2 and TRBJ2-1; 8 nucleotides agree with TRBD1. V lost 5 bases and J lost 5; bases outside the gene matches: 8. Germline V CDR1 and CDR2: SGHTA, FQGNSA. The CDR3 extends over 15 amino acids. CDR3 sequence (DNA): TGTGCCAGCAGCAATGACAGGGGTTCCCACAATGAGCAGTTCTTC. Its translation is CASSNDRGSHNEQFF.

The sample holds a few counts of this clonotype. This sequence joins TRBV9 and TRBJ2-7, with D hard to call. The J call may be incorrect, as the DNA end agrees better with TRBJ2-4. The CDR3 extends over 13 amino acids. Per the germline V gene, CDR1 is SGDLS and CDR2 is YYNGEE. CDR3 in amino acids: CASSVSPPDIQYF. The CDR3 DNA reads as TGTGCCAGCAGCGTAAGCCCCCCCGACATTCAGTACTTC.

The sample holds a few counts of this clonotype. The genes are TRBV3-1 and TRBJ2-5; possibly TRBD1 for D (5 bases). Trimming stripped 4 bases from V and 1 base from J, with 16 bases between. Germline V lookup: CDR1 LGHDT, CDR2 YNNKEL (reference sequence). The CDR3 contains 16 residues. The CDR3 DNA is TGTGCCAGCAGCCCTCTATGGGGCAGCCTCCAAGAGACCCAGTACTTC. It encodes CASSPLWGSLQETQYF.

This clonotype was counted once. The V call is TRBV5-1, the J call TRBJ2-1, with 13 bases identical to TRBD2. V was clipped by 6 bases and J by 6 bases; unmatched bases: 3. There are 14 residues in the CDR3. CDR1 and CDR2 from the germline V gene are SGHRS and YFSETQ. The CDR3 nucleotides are TGCGCCAGCATTGGGACTAGCGGGGCCAATGAGCAGTTCTTC. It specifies CASIGTSGANEQFF.

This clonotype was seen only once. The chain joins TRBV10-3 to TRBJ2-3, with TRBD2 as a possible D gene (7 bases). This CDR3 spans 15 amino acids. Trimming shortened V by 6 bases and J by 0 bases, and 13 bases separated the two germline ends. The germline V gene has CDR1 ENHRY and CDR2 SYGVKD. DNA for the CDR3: TGTGCCATCAGGTGGGGGGGCTCCAGCACAGATACGCAGTATTTT. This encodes CAIRWGGSSTDTQYF.

CDR3 sequence: CASSLITSGNEQFF. The CDR3 coding sequence is TGCGCCAGCAGCTTGATTACTAGCGGCAATGAGCAGTTCTTC. The chain has TRBV5-1 and TRBJ2-1; 8 positions agree with TRBD2. From germline, CDR1 is SGHRS and CDR2 YFSETQ. The V and J ends lost 1 base and 6 bases, in that order; junction bases with no gene match: 3. CDR3 length equals 14 residues.

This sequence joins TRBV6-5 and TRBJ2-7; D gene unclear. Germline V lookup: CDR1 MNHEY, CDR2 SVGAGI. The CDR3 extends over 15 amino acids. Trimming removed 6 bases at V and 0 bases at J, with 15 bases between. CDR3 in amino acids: CASRPPISSSYEQYF. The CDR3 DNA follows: TGTGCCAGCAGGCCTCCCATATCGAGCTCCTACGAGCAGTACTTC.

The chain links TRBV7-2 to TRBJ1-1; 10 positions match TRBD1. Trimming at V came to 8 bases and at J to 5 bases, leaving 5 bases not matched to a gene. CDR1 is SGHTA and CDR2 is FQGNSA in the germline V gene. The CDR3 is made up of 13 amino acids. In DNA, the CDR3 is TGTGCCAGCGGAGGGACAGGGGTTACTGAAGCTTTCTTT. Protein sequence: CASGGTGVTEAFF.

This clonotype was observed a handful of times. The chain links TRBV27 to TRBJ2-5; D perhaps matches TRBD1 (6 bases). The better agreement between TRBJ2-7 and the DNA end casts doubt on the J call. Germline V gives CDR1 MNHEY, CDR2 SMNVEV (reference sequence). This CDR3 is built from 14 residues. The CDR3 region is CASSLSGAHYEQYF. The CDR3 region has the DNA TGTGCCAGCAGTTTATCGGGGGCACACTACGAGCAGTACTTC.

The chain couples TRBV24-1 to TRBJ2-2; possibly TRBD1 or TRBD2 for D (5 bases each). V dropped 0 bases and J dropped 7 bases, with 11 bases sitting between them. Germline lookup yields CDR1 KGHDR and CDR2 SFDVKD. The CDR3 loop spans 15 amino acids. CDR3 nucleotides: TGTGCCACCAGTGATTTGCGAGGGGCCGGCGGGGAGCTGTTTTTT. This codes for CATSDLRGAGGELFF.

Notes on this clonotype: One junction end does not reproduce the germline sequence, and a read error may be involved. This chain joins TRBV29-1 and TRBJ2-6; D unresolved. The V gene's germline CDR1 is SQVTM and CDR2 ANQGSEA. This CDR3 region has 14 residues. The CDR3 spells CSVVSNSGVNVLTF. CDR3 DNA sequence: TGCAGCGTTGTAAGCAACTCTGGGGTCAACGTCCTGACTTTC.

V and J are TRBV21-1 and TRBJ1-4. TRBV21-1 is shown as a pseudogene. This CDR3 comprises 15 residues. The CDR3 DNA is TGTGCCAGCAGCAAGGTGTGGGGGAGGAATGAAAAACTGTTTTTT. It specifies CASSKVWGRNEKLFF.

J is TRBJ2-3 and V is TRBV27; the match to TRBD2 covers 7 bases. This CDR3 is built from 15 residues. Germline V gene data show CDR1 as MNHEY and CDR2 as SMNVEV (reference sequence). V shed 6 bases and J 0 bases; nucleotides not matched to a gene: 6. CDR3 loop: CASRWSSGSTDTQYF. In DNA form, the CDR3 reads TGTGCCAGCAGGTGGAGTAGCGGGAGCACAGATACGCAGTATTTT.

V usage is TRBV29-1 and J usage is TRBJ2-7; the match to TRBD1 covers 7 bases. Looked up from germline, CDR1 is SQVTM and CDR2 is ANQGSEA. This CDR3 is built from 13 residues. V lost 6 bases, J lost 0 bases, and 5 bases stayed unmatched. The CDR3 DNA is TGCAGCGTCCTTGACAGGGACTCCTACGAGCAGTACTTC. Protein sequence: CSVLDRDSYEQYF.

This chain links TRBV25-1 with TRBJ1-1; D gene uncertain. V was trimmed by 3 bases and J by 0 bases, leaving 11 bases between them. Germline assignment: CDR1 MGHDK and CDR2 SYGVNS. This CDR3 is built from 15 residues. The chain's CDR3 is CASSDRGTMNTEAFF. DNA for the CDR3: TGTGCCAGCAGTGATCGAGGCACAATGAACACTGAAGCTTTCTTT. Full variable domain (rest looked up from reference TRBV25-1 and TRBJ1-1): EADIYQTPRYLVIGTGKKITLECSQTMGHDKMYWYQQDPGMELHLIHYSYGVNSTEKGDLSSESTVSRIRTEHFPLTLESARPSHTSQYLCASSDRGTMNTEAFFGQGTRLTVV.

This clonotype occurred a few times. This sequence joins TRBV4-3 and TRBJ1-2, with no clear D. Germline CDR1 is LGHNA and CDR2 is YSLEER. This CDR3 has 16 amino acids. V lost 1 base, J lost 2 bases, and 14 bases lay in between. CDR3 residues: CASSQGGTGLNYGYTF. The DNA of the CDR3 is TGCGCCAGCAGCCAAGGAGGCACCGGGCTGAACTATGGCTACACCTTC.

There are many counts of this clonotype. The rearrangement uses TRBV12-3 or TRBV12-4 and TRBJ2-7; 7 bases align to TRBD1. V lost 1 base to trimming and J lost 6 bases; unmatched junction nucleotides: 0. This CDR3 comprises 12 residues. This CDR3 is CASSLGTGEQYF. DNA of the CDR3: TGTGCCAGCAGTTTAGGGACAGGCGAGCAGTACTTC.

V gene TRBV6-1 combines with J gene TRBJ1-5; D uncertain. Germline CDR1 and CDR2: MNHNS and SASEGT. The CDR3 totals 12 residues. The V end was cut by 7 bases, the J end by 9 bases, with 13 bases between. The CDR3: CASMMLFPPQHF. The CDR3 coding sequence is TGTGCCAGCATGATGTTGTTTCCGCCCCAGCATTTT.

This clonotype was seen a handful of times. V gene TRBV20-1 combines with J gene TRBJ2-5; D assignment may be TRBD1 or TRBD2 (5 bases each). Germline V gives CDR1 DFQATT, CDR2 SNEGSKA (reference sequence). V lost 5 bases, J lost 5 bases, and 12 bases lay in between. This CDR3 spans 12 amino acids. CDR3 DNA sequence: TGCAGTGCTCGTGGGGGTTTGGAGACCCAGTACTTC. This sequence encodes CSARGGLETQYF.

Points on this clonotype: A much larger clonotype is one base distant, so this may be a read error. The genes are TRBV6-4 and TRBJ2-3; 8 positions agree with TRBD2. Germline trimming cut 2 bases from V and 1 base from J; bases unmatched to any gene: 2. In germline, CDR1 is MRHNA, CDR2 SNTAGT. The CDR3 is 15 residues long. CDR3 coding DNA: TGTGCCAGCAGTGACGCAGCGGGGGGCACAGATACGCAGTATTTT. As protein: CASSDAAGGTDTQYF.

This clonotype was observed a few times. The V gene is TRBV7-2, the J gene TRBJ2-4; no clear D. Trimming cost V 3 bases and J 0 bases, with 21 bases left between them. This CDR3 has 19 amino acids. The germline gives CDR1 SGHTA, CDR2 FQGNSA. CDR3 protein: CASSFSKPQDFLAKNIQYF. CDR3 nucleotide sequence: TGTGCCAGCAGCTTCTCTAAACCCCAGGATTTTTTAGCCAAAAACATTCAGTACTTC.

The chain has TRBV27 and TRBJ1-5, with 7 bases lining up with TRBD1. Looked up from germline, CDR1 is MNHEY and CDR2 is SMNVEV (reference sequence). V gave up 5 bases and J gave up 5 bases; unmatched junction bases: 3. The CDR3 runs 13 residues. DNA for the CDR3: TGTGCCAGCAGTGCACAGGGGTATCAGCCCCAGCATTTT. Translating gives CASSAQGYQPQHF.